The sequence of this TCR beta chain was determined in a study of blood T cell repertoires in COVID-19. Across the whole study: Samples taken during acute and convalescent COVID-19 were collected in the United States, Italy and Spain. Sources were T cells, B-cell-depleted T cells, or PBMCs; the material itself was cDNA or gDNA.

Germline V gene lookup returns CDR1 SGHNT and CDR2 YYREEE (reference sequence). The J segment lost 1 base and the V segment lost 4 bases, leaving 8 bases of the junction unmatched. CDR3 size: 17 residues. Original data processing: The authors estimated nucleated cell counts from reference gene primer amplification. Method: immunoSEQ multiplex PCR; TCRdb's copy keeps in-frame clones and lacks some. That table gives V, J and clone size, and the DNA gave D and trimming. The table has around 140,000 clones, roughly 90% seen once. The sequence was collected from a woman in her 50s with acute or convalescent COVID-19. Source material: peripheral blood. The chain recombines TRBV5-4 with TRBJ1-1, with 12 bases identical to TRBD1. The CDR3 region has the DNA TGTGCCAGCAGCCCCGGGACAGGGGGCTTTTCGAACACTGAAGCTTTCTTT. As protein: CASSPGTGGFSNTEAFF.